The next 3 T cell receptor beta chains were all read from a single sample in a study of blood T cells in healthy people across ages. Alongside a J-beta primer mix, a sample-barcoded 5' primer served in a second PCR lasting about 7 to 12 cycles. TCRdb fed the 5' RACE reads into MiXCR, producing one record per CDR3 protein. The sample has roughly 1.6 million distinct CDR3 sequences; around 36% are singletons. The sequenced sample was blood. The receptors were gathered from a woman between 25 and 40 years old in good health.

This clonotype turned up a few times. CDR3 protein: CSATGLALNNEQFF. The CDR3 DNA follows: TGCAGTGCTACGGGACTAGCGCTTAACAATGAGCAGTTCTTC. This chain uses TRBV20-1 with TRBJ2-1; 10 nucleotides match TRBD2. This CDR3 has 14 amino acids. Germline V gene data show CDR1 as DFQATT and CDR2 as SNEGSKA (reference sequence). J gave up 5 bases and V 4 bases, and 5 bases lay outside the gene matches.

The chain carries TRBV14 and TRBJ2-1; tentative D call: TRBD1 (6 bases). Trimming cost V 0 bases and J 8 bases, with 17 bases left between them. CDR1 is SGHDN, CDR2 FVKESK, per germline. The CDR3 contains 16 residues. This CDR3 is CASSQESGRGLYEQFF. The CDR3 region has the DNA TGTGCCAGCAGCCAAGAGTCTGGCAGGGGCCTCTATGAGCAGTTCTTC. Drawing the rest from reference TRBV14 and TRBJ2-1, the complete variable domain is EAGVTQFPSHSVIEKGQTVTLRCDPISGHDNLYWYRRVMGKEIKFLLHFVKESKQDESGMPNNRFLAERTGGTYSTLKVQPAELEDSGVYFCASSQESGRGLYEQFFGPGTRLTVL.

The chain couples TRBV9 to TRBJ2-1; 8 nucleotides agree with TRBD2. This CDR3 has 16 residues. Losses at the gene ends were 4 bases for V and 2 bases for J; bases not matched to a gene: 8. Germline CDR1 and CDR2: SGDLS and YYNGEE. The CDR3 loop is CASSSTSGNTYNEQFF. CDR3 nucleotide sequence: TGTGCCAGCAGCTCAACTAGCGGCAATACCTACAATGAGCAGTTCTTC.